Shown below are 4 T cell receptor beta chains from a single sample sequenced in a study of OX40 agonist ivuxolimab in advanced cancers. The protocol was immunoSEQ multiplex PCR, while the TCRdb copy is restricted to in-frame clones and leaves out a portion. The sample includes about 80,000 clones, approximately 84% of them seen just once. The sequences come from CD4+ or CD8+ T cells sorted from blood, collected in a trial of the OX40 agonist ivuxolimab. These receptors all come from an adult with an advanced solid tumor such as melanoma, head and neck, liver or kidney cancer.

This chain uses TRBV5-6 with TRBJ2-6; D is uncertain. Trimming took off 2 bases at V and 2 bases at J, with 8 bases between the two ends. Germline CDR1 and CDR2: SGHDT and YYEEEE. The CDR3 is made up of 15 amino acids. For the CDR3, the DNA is TGTGCCAGCAGCTTAGAGAAAGCTGGGGCCAACGTCCTGACTTTC. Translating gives CASSLEKAGANVLTF. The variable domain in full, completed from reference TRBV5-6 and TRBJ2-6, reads DAGVTQSPTHLIKTRGQQVTLRCSPKSGHDTVSWYQQALGQGPQFIFQYYEEEERQRGNFPDRFSGHQFPNYSSELNVNALLLGDSALYLCASSLEKAGANVLTFGAGSRLTVL.

The CDR3 reads CSARANYGYTF. As DNA, the CDR3 is TGCAGTGCTAGAGCTAACTATGGCTACACCTTC. The chain uses TRBV20-1 and TRBJ1-2; unclear D gene. V dropped 1 base and J dropped 0 bases, with 0 bases sitting between them. The CDR3 contains 11 residues. Looked up from germline, CDR1 is DFQATT and CDR2 is SNEGSKA (reference sequence).

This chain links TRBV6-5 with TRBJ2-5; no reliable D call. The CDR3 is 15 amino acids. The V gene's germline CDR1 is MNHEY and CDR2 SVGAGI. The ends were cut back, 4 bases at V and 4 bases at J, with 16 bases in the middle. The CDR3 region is CASSFMPIAGETQYF. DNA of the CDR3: TGTGCCAGCAGTTTCATGCCAATAGCAGGAGAGACCCAGTACTTC.

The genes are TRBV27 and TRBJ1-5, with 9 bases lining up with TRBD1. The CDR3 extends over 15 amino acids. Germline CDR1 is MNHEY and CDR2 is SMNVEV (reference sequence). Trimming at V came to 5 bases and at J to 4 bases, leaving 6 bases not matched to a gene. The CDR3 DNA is TGTGCCAGCAGTCCCCTCGGACAGGGGAATCAGCCCCAGCATTTT. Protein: CASSPLGQGNQPQHF.